This TCR beta chain was captured in a study of blood T cells in healthy people across ages. A remark on this clonotype: The target antigen is unknown.

Study observations and caveats: Age showed a roughly linear inverse relationship with TCR beta diversity per million T cells.

A second PCR of 7 to 11 cycles used a sample-barcoded 5' primer and a J-beta primer mix. TCRdb re-analysed the 5' RACE reads in MiXCR, keeping a single row per CDR3 protein. The sample has roughly 1 million distinct CDR3 sequences; 20% to 25% are singletons. Germline-derived CDR1 and CDR2 are MDHEN and SYDVKM. Unmatched junction bases numbered 11, after V lost 6 bases and J lost 0 bases. This CDR3 contains 18 residues. This sample also belongs to another study, concerning T cells of mothers and their children. That work contributes: Samples came from a few healthy Caucasian mothers and their six children. For cDNA synthesis, the complete extracted RNA was used (about 1.4 ug per 15 ul).

Sequenced material: blood. This chain links TRBV28 with TRBJ2-7; 13 bases agree with TRBD2. The clonotype comes from a girl aged 2-10 years in good health. The CDR3 protein is CASSLGLAGEIISYEQYF. CDR3 bases: TGTGCCAGCAGCCTCGGACTAGCGGGAGAAATTATCTCCTACGAGCAGTACTTC. The full variable domain, its missing parts supplied by reference TRBV28 and TRBJ2-7, is DVKVTQSSRYLVKRTGEKVFLECVQDMDHENMFWYRQDPGLGLRLIYFSYDVKMKEKGDIPEGYSVSREKKERFSLILESASTNQTSMYLCASSLGLAGEIISYEQYFGPGTRLTVT.